The 9 T cell receptor beta chains presented below share a single source sample, sequenced in a study of cytomegalovirus exposure and HLA in healthy donors. Sequencing used immunoSEQ multiplex PCR; TCRdb keeps in-frame clones, though not all of them. This table holds 120,000 to 150,000 clones, roughly nine tenths found once. The sequenced material came from PBMCs. The receptors shown here come from a man between 18 and 35 years old in good health and CMV-seronegative.

The chain is built from TRBV4-2 and TRBJ2-5; TRBD2 agrees at 13 bases. This CDR3 has 17 residues. J lost 5 bases, V lost 3 bases, and 9 bases had no gene match. The germline CDR1 and CDR2 sequences are LGHNA and YNFKEQ. The DNA for the CDR3 is TGTGCCAGCAGCCATGCACCTCGGACTAGCGGGGGTGAGACCCAGTACTTC. Amino acids: CASSHAPRTSGGETQYF.

This clone was found a few times. V is TRBV29-1 and J is TRBJ2-7, with TRBD1 matching 7 bases. Trimming took 7 bases from V and 6 from J; bases not matched to a gene: 12. The CDR3 length is 13 residues. The germline V gene has CDR1 SQVTM and CDR2 ANQGSEA. The CDR3 here is CSAKGQLRGEQYF. As DNA, the CDR3 is TGCAGCGCGAAGGGACAGCTGAGGGGCGAGCAGTACTTC.

Details on this clone: The sample has other DNA sequences that encode this CDR3 too. The chain links TRBV6-6 to TRBJ2-3, with 7 bases fitting TRBD1. The junction had 0 bases not matched to a gene; V was cut back by 5 bases and J by 1 base. This CDR3 is built from 13 residues. Germline CDR1 MNHNY, CDR2 SVGAGI (reference sequence). The CDR3 loop is CASSGQGTDTQYF. CDR3 bases: TGTGCCAGCAGTGGACAGGGCACAGATACGCAGTATTTT.

The chain carries TRBV27 and TRBJ1-6, with unresolved D. Trimming took off 2 bases at V and 7 bases at J, with 3 bases between the two ends. The CDR3 is 12 residues long. The germline V gene has CDR1 MNHEY and CDR2 SMNVEV (reference sequence). CDR3 in amino acids: CASSLLNSPLHF. CDR3 DNA sequence: TGTGCCAGCAGTTTACTGAATTCACCCCTCCACTTT.

This rearrangement joins TRBV5-6 to TRBJ2-2, with 7 positions matching TRBD1. Losses at the gene ends were 0 bases for V and 5 bases for J; bases not matched to a gene: 4. CDR1 and CDR2 (germline): SGHDT, YYEEEE. The CDR3 length is 15 residues. This chain's CDR3 is CASSLVRRGTGELFF. The CDR3 DNA is TGTGCCAGCAGCTTGGTTCGCAGGGGGACCGGGGAGCTGTTTTTT.

The chain couples TRBV2 to TRBJ2-7; TRBD2 aligns across 7 bases. CDR1 and CDR2 from the germline V gene are SNHLY and FYNNEI. The length of the CDR3 is 14 residues. Germline trimming cut 7 bases from V and 0 bases from J; bases unmatched to any gene: 6. The CDR3 protein is CASKSSGNSYEQYF. The CDR3 DNA follows: TGTGCCAGCAAGTCTAGCGGAAACTCCTACGAGCAGTACTTC.

The gene calls are TRBV19 and TRBJ2-7, with 7 positions matching TRBD2. Germline V gives CDR1 LNHDA, CDR2 SQIVND (reference sequence). The CDR3 has 15 residues. V lost 0 bases to trimming and J lost 2 bases; unmatched junction nucleotides: 4. The CDR3 is CASSIDYAGAYEQYF. In DNA, the CDR3 is TGTGCCAGTAGTATAGATTATGCGGGAGCCTACGAGCAGTACTTC. The variable domain in full, completed from reference TRBV19 and TRBJ2-7, reads DGGITQSPKYLFRKEGQNVTLSCEQNLNHDAMYWYRQDPGQGLRLIYYSQIVNDFQKGDIAEGYSVSREKKESFPLTVTSAQKNPTAFYLCASSIDYAGAYEQYFGPGTRLTVT.

The chain has TRBV6-5 and TRBJ2-1, with 10 positions matching TRBD1. V lost 11 bases to trimming and J lost 3 bases; unmatched junction nucleotides: 7. This CDR3 contains 14 residues. CDR1 and CDR2 from the germline V gene are MNHEY and SVGAGI. The CDR3 DNA follows: TGTGCCTCTGGCCGGGACAGGGGCTACAATGAGCAGTTCTTC. Amino acids: CASGRDRGYNEQFF.

This chain joins TRBV7-2 and TRBJ2-7, with 11 bases matching TRBD2. Germline CDR1 SGHTA, CDR2 FQGNSA. This CDR3 spans 15 amino acids. V lost 5 bases to trimming and J lost 4 bases; unmatched junction nucleotides: 7. The CDR3 spells CASSGGLAAGYEQYF. The CDR3 bases are TGTGCCAGCAGCGGGGGACTAGCGGCGGGATACGAGCAGTACTTC.